This passage covers 11 T cell receptor beta chains from one sample sequenced in a study of OX40 agonist ivuxolimab in advanced cancers. Profiled with immunoSEQ multiplex PCR; TCRdb holds only in-frame clones, not every one. The sample consists of about 36,000 clones, more than 70% of them appearing once. This specimen was CD4+ or CD8+ T cells sorted from blood, taken in a trial of the OX40 agonist ivuxolimab. These receptors were obtained from an adult with an advanced solid tumor such as melanoma, head and neck, liver or kidney cancer.

The V and J genes are TRBV28 and TRBJ2-7, with D maybe TRBD2 (6 bases). V lost 3 bases, J lost 5 bases, and 20 bases lay in between. The CDR3 covers 16 residues. Germline V gene sequence: CDR1 MDHEN, CDR2 SYDVKM. CDR3 nucleotide sequence: TGTGCCAGCAGTTTTCTGGGTCCCAGCGGGTCCCACGAGCAGTACTTC. Amino acids: CASSFLGPSGSHEQYF.

The V gene is TRBV6-1, the J gene TRBJ2-7; no clear D gene. The CDR3 runs to 14 residues. Trimming cost V 3 bases and J 2 bases, with 11 bases left between them. Germline lookup yields CDR1 MNHNS and CDR2 SASEGT. The CDR3 protein is CASSELSLPYEQYF. CDR3 DNA: TGTGCCAGCAGTGAGCTCTCGCTTCCCTACGAGCAGTACTTC.

This rearrangement joins TRBV6-6 to TRBJ2-7; 8 nucleotides match TRBD2. Germline lookup yields CDR1 MNHNY and CDR2 SVGAGI (reference sequence). With 5 bases clipped from V and 0 bases from J, the junction kept 9 bases outside the gene matches. The CDR3 sequence is 16 residues long. CDR3 amino acids: CASSPLRGLVSYEQYF. CDR3 coding DNA: TGTGCCAGCAGTCCCCTGAGGGGACTAGTCTCCTACGAGCAGTACTTC.

CDR3 nucleotide sequence: TGTGCCAGCAGCCGTTGGGGGGGGGCGAGGACTGAAGCTTTCTTT. This codes for CASSRWGGARTEAFF. The rearrangement uses TRBV5-6 and TRBJ1-1; perhaps TRBD1 as D (6 bases). Trimming took 4 bases from V and 5 from J, leaving 18 bases between them. This CDR3 comprises 15 residues. Germline CDR1 and CDR2: SGHDT and YYEEEE.

The chain employs TRBV5-8 and TRBJ2-5; 7 positions agree with TRBD2. There are 18 residues in the CDR3. V shed 6 bases, J shed 1 base, and the junction held 18 bases outside the gene matches. Germline V CDR1 and CDR2: SGHTS, YDEGEE. CDR3: CASNPPWGDYLSQETQYF. The CDR3 region has the DNA TGTGCCAGCAACCCACCTTGGGGGGACTATTTAAGCCAAGAGACCCAGTACTTC.

This clone has just one count. The junction does not match germline at one end; this may be a read error. The chain uses TRBV7-7 and TRBJ2-3; D unclear. This CDR3 has 16 amino acids. Germline CDR1 and CDR2: SSHAT and FNYEAQ (reference sequence). CDR3 DNA: TGTGCTAGCAGCTTAGACTTCTTCCCTAGGGCAGATACGCAGTATTTT. Protein product: CASSLDFFPRADTQYF.

This clone was found once. The chain is built from TRBV5-1 and TRBJ2-7; possibly TRBD2 for D (6 bases). V lost 3 bases and J lost 1, with 8 bases in between. Germline V gene data show CDR1 as SGHRS and CDR2 as YFSETQ. The CDR3 contains 13 residues. CDR3 in amino acids: CASSSGLSYEQYF. In DNA, the CDR3 is TGCGCCAGCAGCTCTGGACTATCCTACGAGCAGTACTTC.

This rearrangement joins TRBV27 to TRBJ1-3; D is unresolved. Germline assignment: CDR1 MNHEY and CDR2 SMNVEV (reference sequence). Trimming removed 6 bases from V and 0 bases from J, with 12 bases in between. CDR3 length equals 15 residues. The CDR3 region has the DNA TGTGCCAGCAGCCCCGGCAACGGCTCTGGAAACACCATATATTTT. This codes for CASSPGNGSGNTIYF.

This clone came up once. The chain links TRBV27 to TRBJ2-1; 8 bases are a match to TRBD1. The length of the CDR3 is 13 residues. Trimming cost V 7 bases and J 3 bases; bases outside gene matches: 2. Germline-derived CDR1 and CDR2 are MNHEY and SMNVEV (reference sequence). CDR3 in amino acids: CASTGGYYNEQFF. For the CDR3, the DNA is TGTGCCAGCACAGGGGGCTACTACAATGAGCAGTTCTTC.

This clone was picked up a small number of times. Other DNA sequences in the same sample also yield this CDR3. V and J are TRBV5-1 and TRBJ2-7; D perhaps matches TRBD1 (6 bases). Germline assignment: CDR1 SGHRS and CDR2 YFSETQ. The CDR3 has 14 amino acids. Deletions cut 4 bases from V and 2 bases from J, with 13 bases between. The CDR3 DNA reads as TGCGCCAGCAGCGAAGGGGGTTTGACCTACGAGCAGTACTTC. Its translation is CASSEGGLTYEQYF.

The V call is TRBV28, the J call TRBJ1-3; D gene unclear. The V gene's germline CDR1 is MDHEN and CDR2 SYDVKM. Trimming removed 7 bases from V and 0 bases from J, with 13 bases in between. The CDR3 spans 15 residues. The chain's CDR3 is CASISTARSGNTIYF. The CDR3 DNA sequence: TGTGCCAGCATATCGACTGCCCGCTCTGGAAACACCATATATTTT.